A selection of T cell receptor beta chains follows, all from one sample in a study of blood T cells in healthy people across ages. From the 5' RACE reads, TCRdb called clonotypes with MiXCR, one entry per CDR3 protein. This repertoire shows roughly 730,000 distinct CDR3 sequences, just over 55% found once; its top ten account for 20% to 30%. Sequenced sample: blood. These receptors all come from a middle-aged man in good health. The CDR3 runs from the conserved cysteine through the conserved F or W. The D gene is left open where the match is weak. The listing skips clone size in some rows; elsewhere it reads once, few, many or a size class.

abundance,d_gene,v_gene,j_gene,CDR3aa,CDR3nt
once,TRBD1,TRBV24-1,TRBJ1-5,CATSDSGDSSSQPQHF,TGTGCCACCAGTGATTCAGGGGACAGCTCCTCACAGCCCCAGCATTTT
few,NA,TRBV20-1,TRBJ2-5,CSASPVKDQETQYF,TGCAGTGCTAGTCCGGTGAAGGACCAAGAGACCCAGTACTTC
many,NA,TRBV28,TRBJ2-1,CASTIPSGNEQFF,TGTGCCAGCACAATTCCCAGCGGCAATGAGCAGTTCTTC
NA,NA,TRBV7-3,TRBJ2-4,CAGSRTGTLGNIQYF,TGTGCCGGCAGCCGAACCGGGACGCTGGGAAACATTCAGTACTTC
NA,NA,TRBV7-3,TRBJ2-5,CASSLVLPAGADQETQYF,TGTGCCAGCAGCTTAGTCCTCCCGGCGGGGGCTGATCAAGAGACCCAGTACTTC
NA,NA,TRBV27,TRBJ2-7,CASSLIPLGYNEQYF,TGTGCCAGCAGTTTAATTCCCCTTGGTTACAATGAGCAGTACTTC
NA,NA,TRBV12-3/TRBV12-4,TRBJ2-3,CASSSRPGGSGDTQYF,TGTGCCAGCAGTTCCCGGCCAGGGGGGTCTGGAGATACGCAGTATTTT
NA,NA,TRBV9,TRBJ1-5,CASSVEGRSNQPQHF,TGTGCCAGCAGCGTAGAAGGCAGGAGCAATCAGCCCCAGCATTTT
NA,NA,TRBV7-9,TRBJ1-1,CVSSSARTAEAFF,TGTGTCAGCAGCTCCGCCCGGACAGCTGAAGCTTTCTTT
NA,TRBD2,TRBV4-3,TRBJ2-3,CASSQDLGGRADTQYF,TGCGCCAGCAGCCAAGATCTTGGGGGGAGGGCGGATACGCAGTATTTT
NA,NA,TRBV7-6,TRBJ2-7,CASSLDPEYYEQYF,TGTGCCAGCAGCTTAGACCCAGAATATTACGAGCAGTACTTC
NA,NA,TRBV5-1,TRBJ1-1,CASSYSEGRASNTEAFF,TGCGCCAGCAGTTATTCCGAGGGAAGAGCTAGTAACACTGAAGCTTTCTTT
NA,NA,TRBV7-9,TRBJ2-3,CASSLAAGSFPDTQYF,TGTGCCAGCAGCTTAGCCGCGGGGAGTTTCCCAGATACGCAGTATTTT
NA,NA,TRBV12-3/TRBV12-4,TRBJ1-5,CASSLSSSNQPQHF,TGTGCCAGCAGTTTATCGTCTAGCAATCAGCCCCAGCATTTT
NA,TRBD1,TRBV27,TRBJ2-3,CASSPVPGQEGADTQYF,TGTGCCAGCAGTCCGGTCCCGGGACAGGAAGGGGCAGATACGCAGTATTTT
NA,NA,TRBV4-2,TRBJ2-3,CTSSQVGGSTDTQYF,TGTACCAGCAGCCAAGTGGGCGGTAGCACAGATACGCAGTATTTT
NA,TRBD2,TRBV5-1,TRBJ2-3,CASSPGLAGGIADTQYF,TGCGCCAGCAGCCCTGGACTAGCGGGGGGGATAGCAGATACGCAGTATTTT
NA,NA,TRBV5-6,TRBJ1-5,CASSLNGQANQPQHF,TGTGCCAGCAGCTTGAACGGGCAGGCCAATCAGCCCCAGCATTTT
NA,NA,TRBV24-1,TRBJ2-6,CATSDRTGVYSGANVLTF,TGTGCCACCAGTGACAGGACTGGGGTTTACTCTGGGGCCAACGTCCTGACTTTC
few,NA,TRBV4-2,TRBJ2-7,CASSQDQSSYEQYF,TGTGCCAGCAGCCAAGATCAGAGCTCCTACGAGCAGTACTTC
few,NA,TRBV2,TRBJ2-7,CASKLGQGGYEQYF,TGTGCCAGCAAATTAGGCCAGGGAGGCTACGAGCAGTACTTC
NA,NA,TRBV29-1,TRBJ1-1,CSVEGGGRAFF,TGCAGCGTTGAAGGGGGGGGAAGAGCTTTCTTT
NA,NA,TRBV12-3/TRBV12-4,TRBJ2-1,CASSPIEYNEQFF,TGTGCCAGCAGTCCAATCGAGTACAATGAGCAGTTCTTC
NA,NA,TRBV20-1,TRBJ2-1,CSASVENEQFF,TGCAGTGCTAGTGTAGAGAATGAGCAGTTCTTC
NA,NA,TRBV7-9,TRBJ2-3,CASSLEQGNTQYF,TGTGCCAGCAGCTTAGAGCAGGGGAATACGCAGTATTTT
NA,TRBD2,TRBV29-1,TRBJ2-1,CSTGREPLEVNEQFF,TGCAGCACGGGGAGGGAGCCCCTTGAGGTAAATGAGCAGTTCTTC
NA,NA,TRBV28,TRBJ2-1,CASSLSRLGDKQFF,TGTGCCAGCAGTTTGTCCAGGCTTGGGGATAAGCAGTTCTTC
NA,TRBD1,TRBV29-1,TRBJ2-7,CSAGRTGGAEQYF,TGCAGCGCCGGTCGGACAGGGGGCGCCGAGCAGTACTTC
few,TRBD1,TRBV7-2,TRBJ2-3,CASSPKWDRGPDTQYF,TGTGCCAGCAGCCCCAAATGGGACAGGGGACCAGATACGCAGTATTTT
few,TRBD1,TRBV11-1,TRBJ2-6,CASSLAGGRGHSGANVLTF,TGTGCCAGCAGCTTAGCAGGGGGCCGTGGTCATTCTGGGGCCAACGTCCTGACTTTC